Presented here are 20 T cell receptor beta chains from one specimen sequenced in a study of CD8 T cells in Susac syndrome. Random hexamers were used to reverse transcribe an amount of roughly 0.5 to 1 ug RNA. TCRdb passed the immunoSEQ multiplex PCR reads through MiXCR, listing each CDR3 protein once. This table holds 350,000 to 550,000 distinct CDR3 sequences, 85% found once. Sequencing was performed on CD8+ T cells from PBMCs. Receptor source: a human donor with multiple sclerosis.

CDR3: CASSPEESGHEQFF. The CDR3 nucleotides read TGTGCCAGCAGCCCCGAGGAGTCGGGCCATGAGCAGTTCTTC. The V gene is TRBV7-6, the J gene TRBJ2-1, with D hard to call. Looked up from germline, CDR1 is SGHVS and CDR2 is FNYEAQ. Trimming took off 5 bases at V and 8 bases at J, with 16 bases between the two ends. The CDR3 spans 14 residues.

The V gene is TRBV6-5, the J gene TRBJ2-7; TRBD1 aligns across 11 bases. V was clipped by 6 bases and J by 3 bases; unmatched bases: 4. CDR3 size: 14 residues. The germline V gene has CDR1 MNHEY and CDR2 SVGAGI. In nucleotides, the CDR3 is TGTGCCAGCAGAACGGGACAGGGGGACTACGAGCAGTACTTC. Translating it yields CASRTGQGDYEQYF.

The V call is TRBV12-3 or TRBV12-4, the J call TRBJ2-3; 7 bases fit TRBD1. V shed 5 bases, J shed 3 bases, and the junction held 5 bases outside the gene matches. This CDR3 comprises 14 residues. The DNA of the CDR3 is TGTGCCAGCAGTGAGACAGGGTGGACAGATACGCAGTATTTT. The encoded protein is CASSETGWTDTQYF.

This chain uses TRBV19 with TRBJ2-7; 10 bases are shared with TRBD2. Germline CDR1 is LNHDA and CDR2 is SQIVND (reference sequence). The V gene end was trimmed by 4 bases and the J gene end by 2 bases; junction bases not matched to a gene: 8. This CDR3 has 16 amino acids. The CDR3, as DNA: TGTGCCAGTAGTACCTGGGTAGCGGGAGGTCCCTACGAGCAGTACTTC. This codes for CASSTWVAGGPYEQYF.

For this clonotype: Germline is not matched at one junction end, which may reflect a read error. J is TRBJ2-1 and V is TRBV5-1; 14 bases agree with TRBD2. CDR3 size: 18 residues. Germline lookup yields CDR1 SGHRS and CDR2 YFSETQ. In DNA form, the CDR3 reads TGCGCCAGCAGCTCCTTCGGGACTAGCGGGAGCTCCTTCAATGAGCAGTTCTTC. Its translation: CASSSFGTSGSSFNEQFF.

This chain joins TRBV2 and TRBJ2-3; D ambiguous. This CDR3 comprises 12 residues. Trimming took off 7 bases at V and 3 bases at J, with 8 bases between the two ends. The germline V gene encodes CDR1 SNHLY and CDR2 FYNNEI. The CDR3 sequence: CASKSQTDTQYF. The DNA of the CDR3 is TGTGCCAGCAAAAGTCAGACAGATACGCAGTATTTT.

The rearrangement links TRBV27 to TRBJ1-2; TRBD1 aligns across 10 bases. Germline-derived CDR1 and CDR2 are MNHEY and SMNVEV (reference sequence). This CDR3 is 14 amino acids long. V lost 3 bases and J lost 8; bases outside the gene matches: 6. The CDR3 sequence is CASSFGTGDGGYTF. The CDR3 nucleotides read TGTGCCAGCAGTTTTGGGACAGGGGACGGAGGCTACACCTTC.

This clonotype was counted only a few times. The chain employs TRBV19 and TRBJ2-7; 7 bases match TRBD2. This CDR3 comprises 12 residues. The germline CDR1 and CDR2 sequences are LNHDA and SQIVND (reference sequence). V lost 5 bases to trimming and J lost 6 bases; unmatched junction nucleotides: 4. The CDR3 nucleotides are TGTGCCAGTAGTGGTGCGGGGGTCGAGCAGTACTTC. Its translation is CASSGAGVEQYF. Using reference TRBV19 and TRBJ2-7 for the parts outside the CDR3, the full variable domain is DGGITQSPKYLFRKEGQNVTLSCEQNLNHDAMYWYRQDPGQGLRLIYYSQIVNDFQKGDIAEGYSVSREKKESFPLTVTSAQKNPTAFYLCASSGAGVEQYFGPGTRLTVT.

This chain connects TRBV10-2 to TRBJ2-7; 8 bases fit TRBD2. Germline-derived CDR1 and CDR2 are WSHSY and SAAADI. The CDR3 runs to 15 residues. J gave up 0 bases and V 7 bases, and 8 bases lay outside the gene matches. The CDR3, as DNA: TGCGCCAGCAACTTAGCGGGGTCAGGCTCCTACGAGCAGTACTTC. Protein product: CASNLAGSGSYEQYF.

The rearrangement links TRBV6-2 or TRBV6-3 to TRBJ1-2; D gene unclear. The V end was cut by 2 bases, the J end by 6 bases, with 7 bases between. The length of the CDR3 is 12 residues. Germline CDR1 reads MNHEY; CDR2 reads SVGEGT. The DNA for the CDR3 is TGTGCCAGCAGTTACCCCCCGAATGGCTACACCTTC. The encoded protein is CASSYPPNGYTF.

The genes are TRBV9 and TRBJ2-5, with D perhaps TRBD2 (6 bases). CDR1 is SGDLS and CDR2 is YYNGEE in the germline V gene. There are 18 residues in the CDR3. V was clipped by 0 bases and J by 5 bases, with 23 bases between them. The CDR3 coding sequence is TGTGCCAGCAGCGTAGGAAAGGGATGGGGGGAGGCGGATGAGACCCAGTACTTC. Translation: CASSVGKGWGEADETQYF. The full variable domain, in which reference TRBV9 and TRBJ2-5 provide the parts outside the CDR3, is DSGVTQTPKHLITATGQRVTLRCSPRSGDLSVYWYQQSLDQGLQFLIQYYNGEERAKGNILERFSAQQFPDLHSELNLSSLELGDSALYFCASSVGKGWGEADETQYFGPGTRLLVL.

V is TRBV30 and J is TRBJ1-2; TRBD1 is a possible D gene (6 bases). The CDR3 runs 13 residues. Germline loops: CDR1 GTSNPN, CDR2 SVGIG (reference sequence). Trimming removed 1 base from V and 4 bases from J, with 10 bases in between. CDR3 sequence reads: CAWSAGGGYGYTF. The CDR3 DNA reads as TGTGCCTGGAGTGCTGGGGGCGGCTATGGCTACACCTTC.

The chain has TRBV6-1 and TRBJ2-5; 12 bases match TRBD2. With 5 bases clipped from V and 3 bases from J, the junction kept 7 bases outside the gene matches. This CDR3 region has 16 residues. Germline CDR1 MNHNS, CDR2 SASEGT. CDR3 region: CASSLWTSGAKETQYF. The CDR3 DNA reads TGTGCCAGCAGTCTCTGGACTAGCGGGGCCAAAGAGACCCAGTACTTC.

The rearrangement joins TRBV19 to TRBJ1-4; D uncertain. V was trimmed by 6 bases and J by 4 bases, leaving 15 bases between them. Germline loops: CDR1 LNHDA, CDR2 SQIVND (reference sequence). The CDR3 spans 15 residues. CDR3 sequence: CASSISAALNEKLFF. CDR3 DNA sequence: TGTGCCAGTAGCATTTCAGCAGCTCTTAATGAAAAACTGTTTTTT.

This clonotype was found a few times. The CDR3 here is CASRLGGNTEAFF. The CDR3, as DNA: TGTGCCAGTAGATTGGGGGGGAACACTGAAGCTTTCTTT. V is TRBV5-4 and J is TRBJ1-1; maybe TRBD1 (5 bases). V was trimmed by 8 bases and J by 1 base, leaving 12 bases between them. Germline V lookup: CDR1 SGHNT, CDR2 YYREEE (reference sequence). The CDR3 extends over 13 amino acids.

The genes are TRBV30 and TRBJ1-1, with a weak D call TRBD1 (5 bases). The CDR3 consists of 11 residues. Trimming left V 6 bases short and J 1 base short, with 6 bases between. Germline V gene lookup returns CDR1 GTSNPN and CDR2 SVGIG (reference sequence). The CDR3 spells CACRENTEAFF. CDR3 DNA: TGTGCCTGCAGGGAGAACACTGAAGCTTTCTTT.

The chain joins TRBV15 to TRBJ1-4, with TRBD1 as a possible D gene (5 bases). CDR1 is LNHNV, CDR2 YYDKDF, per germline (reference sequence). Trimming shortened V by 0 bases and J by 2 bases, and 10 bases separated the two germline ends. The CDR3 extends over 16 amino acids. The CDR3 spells CATSRDPGGTNEKLFF. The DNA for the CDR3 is TGTGCCACCAGCAGAGATCCCGGGGGGACTAATGAAAAACTGTTTTTT. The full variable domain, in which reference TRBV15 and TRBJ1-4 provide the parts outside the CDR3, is DAMVIQNPRYQVTQFGKPVTLSCSQTLNHNVMYWYQQKSSQAPKLLFHYYDKDFNNEADTPDNFQSRRPNTSFCFLDIRSPGLGDTAMYLCATSRDPGGTNEKLFFGSGTQLSVL.

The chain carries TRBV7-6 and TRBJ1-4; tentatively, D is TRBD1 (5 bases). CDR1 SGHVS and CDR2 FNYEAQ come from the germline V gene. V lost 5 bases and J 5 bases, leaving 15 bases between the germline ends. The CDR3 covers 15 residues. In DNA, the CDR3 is TGTGCCAGCAGCCAGGAGGGGCCACCGAATGAAAAACTGTTTTTT. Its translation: CASSQEGPPNEKLFF.

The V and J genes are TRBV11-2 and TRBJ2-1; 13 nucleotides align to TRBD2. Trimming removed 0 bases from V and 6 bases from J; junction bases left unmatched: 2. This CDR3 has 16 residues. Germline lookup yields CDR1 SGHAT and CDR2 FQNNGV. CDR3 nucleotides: TGTGCCAGCAGCTTAGATGGACTAGCGGGAGCCAATGAGCAGTTCTTC. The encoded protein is CASSLDGLAGANEQFF.

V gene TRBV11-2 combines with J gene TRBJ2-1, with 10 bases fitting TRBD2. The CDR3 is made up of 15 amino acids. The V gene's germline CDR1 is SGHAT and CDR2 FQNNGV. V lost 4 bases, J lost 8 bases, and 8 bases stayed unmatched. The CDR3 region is CASSWSGRAMDEQFF. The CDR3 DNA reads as TGTGCCAGCAGCTGGAGCGGGAGGGCCATGGATGAGCAGTTCTTC. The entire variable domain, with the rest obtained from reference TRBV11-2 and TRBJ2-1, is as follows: EAGVAQSPRYKIIEKRQSVAFWCNPISGHATLYWYQQILGQGPKLLIQFQNNGVVDDSQLPKDRFSAERLKGVDSTLKIQPAKLEDSAVYLCASSWSGRAMDEQFFGPGTRLTVL.